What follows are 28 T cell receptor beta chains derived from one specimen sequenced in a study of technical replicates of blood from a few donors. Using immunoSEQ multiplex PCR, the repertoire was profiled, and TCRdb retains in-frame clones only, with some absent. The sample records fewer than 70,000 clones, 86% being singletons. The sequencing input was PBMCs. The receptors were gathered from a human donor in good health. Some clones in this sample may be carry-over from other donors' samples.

CDR3 sequence: CAISERRGDTEAFF. CDR3 bases: TGTGCCATCAGTGAGAGGCGGGGTGACACTGAAGCTTTCTTT. V and J are TRBV10-3 and TRBJ1-1; no clear D. Trimming removed 2 bases from V and 3 bases from J, with 10 bases in between. The CDR3 consists of 14 residues. The germline gives CDR1 ENHRY, CDR2 SYGVKD.

CDR3 region: CASSLISTGFTGELFF. DNA of the CDR3: TGTGCCAGCAGCTTGATTTCGACAGGGTTCACCGGGGAGCTGTTTTTT. The chain joins TRBV5-6 to TRBJ2-2; TRBD1 aligns across 7 bases. Trimming cost V 1 base and J 4 bases; bases outside gene matches: 7. The germline V gene has CDR1 SGHDT and CDR2 YYEEEE. The CDR3 runs to 16 residues.

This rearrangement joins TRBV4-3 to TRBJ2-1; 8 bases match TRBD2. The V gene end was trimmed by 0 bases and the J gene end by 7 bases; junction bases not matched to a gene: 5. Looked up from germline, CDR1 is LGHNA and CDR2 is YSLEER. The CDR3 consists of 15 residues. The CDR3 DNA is TGCGCCAGCAGCCAAGATCGACTAGCGATGAATGAGCAGTTCTTC. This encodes CASSQDRLAMNEQFF.

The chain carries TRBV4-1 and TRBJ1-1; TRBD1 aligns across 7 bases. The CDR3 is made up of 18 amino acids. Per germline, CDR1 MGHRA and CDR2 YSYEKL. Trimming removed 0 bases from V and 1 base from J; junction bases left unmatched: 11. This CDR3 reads CASSQDSGRGTRNTEAFF. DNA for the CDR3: TGCGCCAGCAGCCAAGATAGCGGCAGGGGGACTCGGAACACTGAAGCTTTCTTT.

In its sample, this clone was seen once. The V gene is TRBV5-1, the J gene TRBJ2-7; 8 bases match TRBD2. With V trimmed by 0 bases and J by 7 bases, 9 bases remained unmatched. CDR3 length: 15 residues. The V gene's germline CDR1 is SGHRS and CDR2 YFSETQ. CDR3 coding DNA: TGCGCCAGCAGCTTGGACAGCGGGAGATCAGGAGAGCAGTACTTC. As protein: CASSLDSGRSGEQYF. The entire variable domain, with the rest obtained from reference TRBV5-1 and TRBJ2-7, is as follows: KAGVTQTPRYLIKTRGQQVTLSCSPISGHRSVSWYQQTPGQGLQFLFEYFSETQRNKGNFPGRFSGRQFSNSRSEMNVSTLELGDSALYLCASSLDSGRSGEQYFGPGTRLTVT.

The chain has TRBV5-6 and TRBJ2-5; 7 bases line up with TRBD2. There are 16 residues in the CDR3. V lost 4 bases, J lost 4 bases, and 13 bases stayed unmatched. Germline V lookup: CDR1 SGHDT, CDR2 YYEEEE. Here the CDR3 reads CASSPGGRGFGETQYF. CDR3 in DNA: TGTGCCAGCAGCCCCGGCGGGCGGGGGTTCGGAGAGACCCAGTACTTC.

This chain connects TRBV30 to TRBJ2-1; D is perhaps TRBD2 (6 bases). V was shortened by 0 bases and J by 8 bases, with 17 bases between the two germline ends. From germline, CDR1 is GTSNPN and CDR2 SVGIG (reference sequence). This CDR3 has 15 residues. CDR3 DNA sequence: TGTGCCTGGAGTGTCTGGGGGACGGGGGTTTATGAGCAGTTCTTC. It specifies CAWSVWGTGVYEQFF. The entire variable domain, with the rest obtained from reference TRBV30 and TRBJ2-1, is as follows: SQTIHQWPATLVQPVGSPLSLECTVEGTSNPNLYWYRQAAGRGLQLLFYSVGIGQISSEVPQNLSASRPQDRQFILSSKKLLLSDSGFYLCAWSVWGTGVYEQFFGPGTRLTVL.

The CDR3, as DNA: TGTGCCAGCAGCTACCCCCGGGGGTTCACCGGGGAGCTGTTTTTT. As protein: CASSYPRGFTGELFF. The V gene is TRBV7-9, the J gene TRBJ2-2, with D tentatively TRBD2 (6 bases). The CDR3 runs 15 residues. CDR1 and CDR2 from the germline V gene are SEHNR and FQNEAQ (reference sequence). V shed 4 bases and J shed 4 bases, with 13 bases lying between them.

The CDR3 DNA reads TGTGCCAGCGGTGGGGGGAATTATGGCTACACCTTC. Amino acids: CASGGGNYGYTF. The rearrangement joins TRBV6-5 to TRBJ1-2; possible D gene TRBD1, 5 bases. V gave up 8 bases and J gave up 5 bases, with 12 bases separating them. This CDR3 comprises 12 residues. CDR1 is MNHEY, CDR2 SVGAGI, per germline.

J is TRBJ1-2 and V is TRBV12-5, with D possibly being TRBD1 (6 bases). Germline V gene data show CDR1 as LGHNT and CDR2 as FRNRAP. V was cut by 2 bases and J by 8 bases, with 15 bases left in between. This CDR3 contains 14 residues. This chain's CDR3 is CASGLNNRAAGYTF. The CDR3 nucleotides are TGTGCTAGTGGTTTGAACAACAGGGCCGCGGGCTACACCTTC.

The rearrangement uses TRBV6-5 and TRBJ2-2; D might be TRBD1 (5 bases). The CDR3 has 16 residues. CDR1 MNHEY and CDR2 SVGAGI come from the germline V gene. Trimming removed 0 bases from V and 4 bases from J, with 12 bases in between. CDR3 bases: TGTGCCAGCAGTTACTCTCAGGGCCCTAGCACCGGGGAGCTGTTTTTT. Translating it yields CASSYSQGPSTGELFF.

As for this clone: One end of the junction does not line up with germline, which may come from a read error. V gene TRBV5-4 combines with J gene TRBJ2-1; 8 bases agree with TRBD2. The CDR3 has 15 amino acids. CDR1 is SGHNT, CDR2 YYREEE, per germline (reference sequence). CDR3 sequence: CASSSGLASFNEQFF. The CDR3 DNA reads TGTGCCAGCAGCTCCGGACTAGCTTCCTTCAATGAGCAGTTCTTC. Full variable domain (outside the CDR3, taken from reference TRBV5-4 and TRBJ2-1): ETGVTQSPTHLIKTRGQQVTLRCSSQSGHNTVSWYQQALGQGPQFIFQYYREEENGRGNFPPRFSGLQFPNYSSELNVNALELDDSALYLCASSSGLASFNEQFFGPGTRLTVL.

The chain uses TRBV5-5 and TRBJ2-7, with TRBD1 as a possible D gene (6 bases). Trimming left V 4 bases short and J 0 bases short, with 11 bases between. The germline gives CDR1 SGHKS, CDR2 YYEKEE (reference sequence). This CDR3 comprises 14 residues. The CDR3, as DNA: TGTGCCAGCAGCACCCGGGACACCTCCTACGAGCAGTACTTC. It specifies CASSTRDTSYEQYF.

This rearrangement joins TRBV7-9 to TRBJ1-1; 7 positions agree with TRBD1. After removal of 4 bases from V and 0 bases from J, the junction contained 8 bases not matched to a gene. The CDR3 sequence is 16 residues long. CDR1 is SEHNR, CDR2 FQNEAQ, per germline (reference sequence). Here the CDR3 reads CASSSSPTGLNTEAFF. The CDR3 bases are TGTGCCAGCAGCTCCTCGCCGACAGGGCTGAACACTGAAGCTTTCTTT.

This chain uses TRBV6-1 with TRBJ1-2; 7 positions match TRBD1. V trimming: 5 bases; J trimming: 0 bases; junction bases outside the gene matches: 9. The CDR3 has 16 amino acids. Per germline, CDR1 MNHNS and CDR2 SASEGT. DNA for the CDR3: TGTGCCAGCAGTCAAGGACAGGTTGGGACTAACTATGGCTACACCTTC. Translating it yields CASSQGQVGTNYGYTF.

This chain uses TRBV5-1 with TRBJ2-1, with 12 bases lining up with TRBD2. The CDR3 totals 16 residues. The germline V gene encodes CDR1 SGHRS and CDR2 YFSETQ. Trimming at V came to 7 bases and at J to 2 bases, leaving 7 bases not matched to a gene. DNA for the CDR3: TGCGCCAGCCATACTAGCGGGGGGACCCCCTACAATGAGCAGTTCTTC. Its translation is CASHTSGGTPYNEQFF.

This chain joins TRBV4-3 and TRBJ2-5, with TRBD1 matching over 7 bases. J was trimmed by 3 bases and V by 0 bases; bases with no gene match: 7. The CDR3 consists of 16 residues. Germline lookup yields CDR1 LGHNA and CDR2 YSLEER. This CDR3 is CASSQETNDREETQYF. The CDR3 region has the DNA TGCGCCAGCAGCCAAGAAACGAACGACAGGGAAGAGACCCAGTACTTC.

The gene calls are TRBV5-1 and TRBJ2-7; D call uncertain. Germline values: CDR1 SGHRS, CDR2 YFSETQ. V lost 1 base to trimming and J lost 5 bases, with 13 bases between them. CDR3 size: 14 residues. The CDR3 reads CASSLLASVDEQYF. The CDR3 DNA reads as TGCGCCAGCAGCTTGTTAGCATCAGTCGACGAGCAGTACTTC.

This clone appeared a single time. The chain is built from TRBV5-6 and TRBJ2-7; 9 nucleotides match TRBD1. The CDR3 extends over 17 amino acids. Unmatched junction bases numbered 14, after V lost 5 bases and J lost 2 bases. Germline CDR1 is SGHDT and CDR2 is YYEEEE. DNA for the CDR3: TGTGCCAGCAGACCGAGCCGACGGCGACAGGGGGCCTACGAGCAGTACTTC. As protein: CASRPSRRRQGAYEQYF.

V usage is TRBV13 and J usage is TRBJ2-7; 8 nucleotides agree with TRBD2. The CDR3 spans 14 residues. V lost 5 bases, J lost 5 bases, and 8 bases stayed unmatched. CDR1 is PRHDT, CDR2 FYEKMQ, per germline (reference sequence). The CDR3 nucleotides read TGTGCCAGCAGCCCGCCGGGGGGGGAAAACGAGCAGTACTTC. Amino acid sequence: CASSPPGGENEQYF.

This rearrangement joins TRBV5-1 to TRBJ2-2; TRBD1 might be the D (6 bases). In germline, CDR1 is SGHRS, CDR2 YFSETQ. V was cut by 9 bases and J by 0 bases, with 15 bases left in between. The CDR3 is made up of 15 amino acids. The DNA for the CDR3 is TGCGCCACCAAACCTAAGGGGGCGAACACCGGGGAGCTGTTTTTT. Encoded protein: CATKPKGANTGELFF.

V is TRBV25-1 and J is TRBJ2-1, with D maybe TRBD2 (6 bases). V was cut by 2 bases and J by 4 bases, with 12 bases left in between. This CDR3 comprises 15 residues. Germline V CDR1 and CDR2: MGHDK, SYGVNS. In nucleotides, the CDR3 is TGTGCCAGCAGTGAACGGTACAGCGGGTACAATGAGCAGTTCTTC. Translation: CASSERYSGYNEQFF.

The CDR3 sequence: CASKTGDSYEQYF. In DNA form, the CDR3 reads TGTGCCAGCAAGACAGGGGACTCCTACGAGCAGTACTTC. This sequence joins TRBV6-1 and TRBJ2-7; 8 positions agree with TRBD1. The ends lost 7 bases at V and 0 bases at J; junction bases unmatched: 2. This CDR3 is built from 13 residues. Germline CDR1 MNHNS, CDR2 SASEGT.

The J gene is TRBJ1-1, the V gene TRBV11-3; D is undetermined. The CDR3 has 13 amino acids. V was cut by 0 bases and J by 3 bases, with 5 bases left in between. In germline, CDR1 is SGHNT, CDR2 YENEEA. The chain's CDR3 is CASSLDQYTEAFF. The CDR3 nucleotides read TGTGCCAGCAGCTTAGACCAGTACACTGAAGCTTTCTTT. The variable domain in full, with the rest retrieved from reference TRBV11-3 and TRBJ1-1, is EAGVVQSPRYKIIEKKQPVAFWCNPISGHNTLYWYLQNLGQGPELLIRYENEEAVDDSQLPKDRFSAERLKGVDSTLKIQPAELGDSAVYLCASSLDQYTEAFFGQGTRLTVV.

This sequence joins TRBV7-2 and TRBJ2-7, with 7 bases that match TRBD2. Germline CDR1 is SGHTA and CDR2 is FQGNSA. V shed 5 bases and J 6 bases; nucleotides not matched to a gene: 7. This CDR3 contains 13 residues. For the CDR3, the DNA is TGTGCCAGCAGCGGCAGAGGCGGGGGCGAGCAGTACTTC. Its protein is CASSGRGGGEQYF.

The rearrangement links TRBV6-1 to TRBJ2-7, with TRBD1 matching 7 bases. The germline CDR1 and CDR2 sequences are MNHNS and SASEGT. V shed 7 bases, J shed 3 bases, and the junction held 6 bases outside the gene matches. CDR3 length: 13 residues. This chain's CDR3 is CASTDRDIYEQYF. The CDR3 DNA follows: TGTGCCAGCACCGACAGGGACATCTACGAGCAGTACTTC.

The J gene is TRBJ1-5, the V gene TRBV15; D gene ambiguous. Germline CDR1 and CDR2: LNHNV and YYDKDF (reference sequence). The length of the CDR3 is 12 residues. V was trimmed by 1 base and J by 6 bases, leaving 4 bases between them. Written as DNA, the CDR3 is TGTGCCACCAGCAGAGCCGGTCAGCCCCAGCATTTT. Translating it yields CATSRAGQPQHF.

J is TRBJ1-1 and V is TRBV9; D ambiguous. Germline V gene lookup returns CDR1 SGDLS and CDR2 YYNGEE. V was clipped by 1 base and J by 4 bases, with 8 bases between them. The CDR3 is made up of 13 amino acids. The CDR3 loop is CASSVRVGTEAFF. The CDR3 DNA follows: TGTGCCAGCAGCGTACGGGTAGGCACTGAAGCTTTCTTT.